The 6 T cell receptor beta chains reported below all come from one sample, sequenced in a study of OX40 agonist ivuxolimab in advanced cancers. Profiled with immunoSEQ multiplex PCR; TCRdb holds only in-frame clones, not every one. The repertoire holds about 45,000 clones, with roughly 80% as singletons. The sample was CD4+ or CD8+ T cells sorted from blood, taken in a trial of the OX40 agonist ivuxolimab. These receptors came from an adult with an advanced solid tumor such as melanoma, head and neck, liver or kidney cancer.

The chain employs TRBV29-1 and TRBJ2-7; D might be TRBD1 (6 bases). The CDR3 totals 12 residues. The germline V gene has CDR1 SQVTM and CDR2 ANQGSEA. V was pared by 7 bases and J by 1 base, with 11 bases between. CDR3 residues: CSAVGQSYEQYF. The DNA of the CDR3 is TGCAGCGCTGTCGGACAGTCCTACGAGCAGTACTTC.

This chain uses TRBV6-5 with TRBJ1-2; D uncertain. The CDR3 is made up of 11 amino acids. Germline loops: CDR1 MNHEY, CDR2 SVGAGI. V was clipped by 2 bases and J by 8 bases, with 6 bases between them. DNA for the CDR3: TGTGCCAGCAGTTACCTCGGCGGCTACACCTTC. Translated: CASSYLGGYTF.

The V call is TRBV28, the J call TRBJ2-7, with a tentative D call TRBD2 (5 bases). The V gene lost 6 bases and the J gene lost 2 bases, with 14 bases spanning the gap. The CDR3 is made up of 14 amino acids. CDR1 and CDR2 from the germline V gene are MDHEN and SYDVKM. This CDR3 is CASRPPDWTYEQYF. CDR3 nucleotides: TGTGCCAGCAGGCCCCCGGACTGGACCTACGAGCAGTACTTC.

CDR3 sequence reads: CASSLDLVGYGYTF. For the CDR3, the DNA is TGTGCCAGCAGCTTAGATTTGGTAGGCTATGGCTACACCTTC. This chain connects TRBV11-3 to TRBJ1-2; no firm D call. Per germline, CDR1 SGHNT and CDR2 YENEEA. This CDR3 region has 14 residues. Between the trimmed V and J ends, which lost 0 bases and 4 bases, there was a span of 9 bases.

This clone is categorized as large. The chain is built from TRBV9 and TRBJ2-5; D may be TRBD1 (5 bases). Germline V gene lookup returns CDR1 SGDLS and CDR2 YYNGEE. V lost 5 bases, J lost 1 base, and 12 bases lay in between. The CDR3 is made up of 14 amino acids. CDR3: CASSYTGSQETQYF. CDR3 nucleotide sequence: TGTGCCAGCAGTTATACAGGTAGCCAAGAGACCCAGTACTTC.

This clone was seen once. DNA for the CDR3: TGTGCCACCCTCGTCCGGGACAGGGGGCGATTCGGAAACACCATATATTTT. Its translation: CATLVRDRGRFGNTIYF. The chain has TRBV5-6 and TRBJ1-3; 12 bases line up with TRBD1. The CDR3 totals 17 residues. Per the germline V gene, CDR1 is SGHDT and CDR2 is YYEEEE. V shed 9 bases and J 4 bases; nucleotides not matched to a gene: 14.